A single sample gave rise to the 21 T cell receptor beta chains below, sequenced in a study of blood T cell repertoires in COVID-19. The repertoire was sequenced with immunoSEQ multiplex PCR; TCRdb's copy has only in-frame clones and lacks some. The sample yields some 250,000 clones, less than 90% seen once. The sequenced sample consisted of peripheral blood. These receptors all stem from a man aged 55 to 70 with acute or convalescent COVID-19.

This clone was recorded a few times. The chain employs TRBV3-1 (or the pseudogene TRBV3-2) and TRBJ2-3, with a tentative D call TRBD2 (5 bases). V shed 4 bases and J shed 1 base, with 6 bases lying between them. The germline CDR1 and CDR2 sequences are LGHDT and YNNKEL (reference sequence). The CDR3 runs to 13 residues. CDR3 in DNA: TGTGCCAGCAGCCTCGGGGGCACAGATACGCAGTATTTT. This codes for CASSLGGTDTQYF.

The V call is TRBV2, the J call TRBJ1-5; D possibly corresponds to TRBD1 (5 bases). Germline CDR1 and CDR2: SNHLY and FYNNEI. The CDR3 consists of 14 residues. Trimming pared 6 bases from V and 1 base from J, leaving 10 bases between. CDR3 sequence reads: CASSPGLSNQPQHF. Written as DNA, the CDR3 is TGTGCCAGCAGCCCAGGGTTGAGCAATCAGCCCCAGCATTTT.

The J gene is TRBJ1-1, the V gene TRBV28; no reliable D call. Germline assignment: CDR1 MDHEN and CDR2 SYDVKM. The CDR3 runs to 15 residues. Trimming removed 2 bases from V and 11 bases from J, with 21 bases in between. The CDR3 region is CASSLRGEWRLSAFF. The CDR3 DNA follows: TGTGCCAGCAGTTTACGCGGGGAATGGCGACTTTCTGCTTTCTTT.

The rearrangement links TRBV4-3 to TRBJ1-2; D might be TRBD1 (5 bases). The CDR3 loop spans 16 amino acids. The V and J ends lost 0 bases and 4 bases respectively, with 15 bases between them. CDR1 and CDR2 from the germline V gene are LGHNA and YSLEER. The chain's CDR3 is CASSQDRASPRYGYTF. DNA of the CDR3: TGCGCCAGCAGCCAAGACAGGGCCTCCCCCCGCTATGGCTACACCTTC.

The rearrangement joins TRBV5-4 to TRBJ2-5, with a weak D call TRBD1 (6 bases). Trimming took 2 bases from V and 1 from J, leaving 12 bases between them. Germline V gives CDR1 SGHNT, CDR2 YYREEE (reference sequence). The CDR3 has 15 amino acids. The CDR3 DNA sequence: TGTGCCAGCAGCTTACCCCGGGACATCCAAGAGACCCAGTACTTC. Translation: CASSLPRDIQETQYF.

The chain carries TRBV6-5 and TRBJ1-1; TRBD1 is a possible D gene (6 bases). Trimming cost V 6 bases and J 4 bases, with 12 bases left between them. Germline CDR1 is MNHEY and CDR2 is SVGAGI. The CDR3 sequence is 13 residues long. The CDR3 sequence is CASRTGMGTEAFF. DNA for the CDR3: TGTGCCAGCAGAACAGGGATGGGCACTGAAGCTTTCTTT.

The rearrangement uses TRBV7-3 and TRBJ1-6; D may be TRBD1 (5 bases). The CDR3 is made up of 17 amino acids. The germline V gene encodes CDR1 SGHTA and CDR2 FQGTGA. V lost 5 bases to trimming and J lost 3 bases, with 17 bases between them. CDR3 bases: TGTGCCAGCAGCCCCGGACACCTTCGACGCTATAATTCACCCCTCCACTTT. This encodes CASSPGHLRRYNSPLHF. The full variable domain, rest sourced from reference TRBV7-3 and TRBJ1-6, is GAGVSQTPSNKVTEKGKYVELRCDPISGHTALYWYRQSLGQGPEFLIYFQGTGAADDSGLPNDRFFAVRPEGSVSTLKIQRTERGDSAVYLCASSPGHLRRYNSPLHFGNGTRLTVT.

The chain recombines TRBV5-4 with TRBJ1-4, with TRBD1 as a possible D gene (5 bases). The CDR3 has 15 residues. CDR1 SGHNT and CDR2 YYREEE come from the germline V gene (reference sequence). V was cut by 1 base and J by 3 bases, with 10 bases left in between. The CDR3 region is CASSLYDSPNEKLFF. The CDR3 nucleotides are TGTGCCAGCAGCTTGTATGACAGCCCTAATGAAAAACTGTTTTTT.

The chain couples TRBV7-8 to TRBJ1-2; 10 bases match TRBD1. This CDR3 is 16 amino acids long. With 3 bases clipped from V and 4 bases from J, the junction kept 8 bases outside the gene matches. Germline CDR1 is SGHVS and CDR2 is FQNEAQ. The CDR3 coding sequence is TGTGCCAGCAGCTTCGCCGGGACAGGGGTGGGCTATGGCTACACCTTC. Protein sequence: CASSFAGTGVGYGYTF.

The chain carries TRBV29-1 and TRBJ2-7; the match to TRBD2 covers 8 bases. The germline V gene has CDR1 SQVTM and CDR2 ANQGSEA. The CDR3 consists of 14 residues. V gave up 5 bases and J gave up 5 bases; unmatched junction bases: 11. The CDR3 DNA follows: TGCAGCGTTTTACAAGCCAGCGGGAGAAACGAGCAGTACTTC. It yields the protein CSVLQASGRNEQYF.

The chain is built from TRBV7-9 and TRBJ2-1; 9 nucleotides line up with TRBD2. The CDR3 spans 16 residues. In germline, CDR1 is SEHNR, CDR2 FQNEAQ (reference sequence). J was trimmed by 11 bases and V by 1 base; bases with no gene match: 12. CDR3 in amino acids: CASSLEASGVAMKQFF. As DNA, the CDR3 is TGTGCCAGCAGCTTAGAAGCTAGCGGGGTCGCAATGAAGCAGTTCTTC.

The chain has TRBV6-6 and TRBJ2-1, with 13 bases aligning to TRBD2. The CDR3 has 15 amino acids. J was trimmed by 13 bases and V by 10 bases; bases with no gene match: 16. Looked up from germline, CDR1 is MNHNY and CDR2 is SVGAGI (reference sequence). CDR3 in amino acids: CATYSLGLAGEGQFF. DNA of the CDR3: TGTGCCACCTACAGCCTTGGACTAGCGGGAGAAGGTCAGTTCTTC.

The J gene is TRBJ2-7, the V gene TRBV4-2, with TRBD1 matching 9 bases. Germline V gene sequence: CDR1 LGHNA, CDR2 YNFKEQ. V trimming: 3 bases; J trimming: 3 bases; junction bases outside the gene matches: 9. The CDR3 has 16 amino acids. CDR3 protein: CASSQALGTGFYEQYF. The CDR3 nucleotides are TGTGCCAGCAGCCAGGCGCTCGGGACAGGGTTCTACGAGCAGTACTTC.

This clone has a handful of counts. The CDR3 DNA follows: TGTGCCAGTAGTAACAGGGGGGTAACCCTTAACTATGGCTACACCTTC. It translates to CASSNRGVTLNYGYTF. V gene TRBV19 combines with J gene TRBJ1-2, with 8 bases that match TRBD1. The CDR3 totals 16 residues. The ends lost 4 bases at V and 1 base at J; junction bases unmatched: 8. Germline CDR1 LNHDA, CDR2 SQIVND (reference sequence).

The V and J genes are TRBV5-6 and TRBJ2-7, with D perhaps TRBD1 (6 bases). Germline-derived CDR1 and CDR2 are SGHDT and YYEEEE. The CDR3 spans 17 residues. The germline V and J ends were trimmed by 4 bases and 1 base, with 21 bases remaining between them. DNA for the CDR3: TGTGCCAGCAGCCCCGGGACGAGAAGGGACATTTCCTACGAGCAGTACTTC. Residues: CASSPGTRRDISYEQYF. The full variable domain, with the rest looked up from reference TRBV5-6 and TRBJ2-7, is DAGVTQSPTHLIKTRGQQVTLRCSPKSGHDTVSWYQQALGQGPQFIFQYYEEEERQRGNFPDRFSGHQFPNYSSELNVNALLLGDSALYLCASSPGTRRDISYEQYFGPGTRLTVT.

This clone was seen just once. In DNA form, the CDR3 reads TGTGCCAGCAGTTACAAGGGATTGCGGGACACTGAAGCTTTCTTT. Protein product: CASSYKGLRDTEAFF. This chain joins TRBV6-5 and TRBJ1-1; D not certain. This CDR3 comprises 15 residues. V was cut by 2 bases and J by 3 bases, with 13 bases left in between. Germline values: CDR1 MNHEY, CDR2 SVGAGI.

The chain couples TRBV5-1 to TRBJ2-5, with 12 bases that match TRBD2. The CDR3 covers 17 residues. V trimming: 3 bases; J trimming: 4 bases; junction bases outside the gene matches: 10. Germline assignment: CDR1 SGHRS and CDR2 YFSETQ. In DNA, the CDR3 is TGCGCCAGCAGCTCCCATATGACTAGCGGGGGCTTAGAGACCCAGTACTTC. Translated, it gives CASSSHMTSGGLETQYF. Looking up the rest from reference TRBV5-1 and TRBJ2-5 gives the full variable domain: KAGVTQTPRYLIKTRGQQVTLSCSPISGHRSVSWYQQTPGQGLQFLFEYFSETQRNKGNFPGRFSGRQFSNSRSEMNVSTLELGDSALYLCASSSHMTSGGLETQYFGPGTRLLVL.

V is TRBV10-3 and J is TRBJ2-2, with D perhaps matching TRBD2 (7 bases). CDR3 size: 13 residues. From germline, CDR1 is ENHRY and CDR2 SYGVKD. Trimming left V 6 bases short and J 6 bases short, with 11 bases between. The CDR3 reads CAIREGGSGELFF. The CDR3 region has the DNA TGTGCCATCAGAGAGGGGGGGTCCGGGGAGCTGTTTTTT.

This chain uses TRBV6-5 with TRBJ1-2, with D possibly being TRBD1 (5 bases). The CDR3 sequence is 15 residues long. The V gene's germline CDR1 is MNHEY and CDR2 SVGAGI. V lost 0 bases and J lost 8, with 16 bases in between. This CDR3 is CASSYSNQGRSGYTF. CDR3 nucleotides: TGTGCCAGCAGTTACTCTAATCAGGGAAGGTCAGGCTACACCTTC.

This clone has at least ten counts. J is TRBJ1-2 and V is TRBV27; 12 bases fit TRBD1. V shed 5 bases and J 6 bases; nucleotides not matched to a gene: 4. The CDR3 runs to 14 residues. CDR1 MNHEY and CDR2 SMNVEV come from the germline V gene (reference sequence). CDR3 sequence: CASSLGQGANGYTF. The CDR3 nucleotides are TGTGCCAGCAGTCTGGGACAGGGGGCAAATGGCTACACCTTC.

The V and J genes are TRBV11-2 and TRBJ2-5, with a tentative D call TRBD1 (5 bases). This CDR3 has 14 amino acids. Trimming took off 4 bases at V and 2 bases at J, with 11 bases between the two ends. Germline V gives CDR1 SGHAT, CDR2 FQNNGV. The CDR3 sequence: CASSSVTDQETQYF. As DNA, the CDR3 is TGTGCCAGCAGCTCAGTGACAGATCAAGAGACCCAGTACTTC.